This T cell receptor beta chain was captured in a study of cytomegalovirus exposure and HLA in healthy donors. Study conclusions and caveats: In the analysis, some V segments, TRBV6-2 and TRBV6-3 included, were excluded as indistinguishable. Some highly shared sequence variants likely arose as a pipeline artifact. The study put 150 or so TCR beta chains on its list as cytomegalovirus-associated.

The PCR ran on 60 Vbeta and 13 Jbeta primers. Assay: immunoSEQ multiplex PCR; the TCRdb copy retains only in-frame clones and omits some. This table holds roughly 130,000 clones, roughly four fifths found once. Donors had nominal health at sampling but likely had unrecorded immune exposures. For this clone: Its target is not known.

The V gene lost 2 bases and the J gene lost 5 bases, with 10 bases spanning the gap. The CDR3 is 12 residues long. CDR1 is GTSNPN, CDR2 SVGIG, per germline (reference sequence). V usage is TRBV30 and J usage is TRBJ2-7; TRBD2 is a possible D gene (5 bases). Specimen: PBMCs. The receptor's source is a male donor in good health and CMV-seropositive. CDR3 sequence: CAWSPGIDEQYF. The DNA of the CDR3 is TGTGCCTGGAGTCCGGGGATCGACGAGCAGTACTTC.